This TCR beta chain was identified during a study of tumor and adjacent non-tumor tissue in lung cancer (dated by TCRdb to the late 2010s). Concerning the study at large: The cohort included more than nine adenocarcinoma, a couple of squamous cell carcinoma and 1 small cell lung cancer patients. The study compared bulk TCRbeta repertoires from lung tumor tissue and matched distant non-tumor lung tissue of over 13 lung cancer patients. Ages among the approximately 15 patients ranged from about 31 to 80 years, there were roughly 10 men and 5 women, and disease was at TNM stage I to III. Fewer than 35 paired specimens, one tumor and one normal lung sample per patient, were profiled by TCRbeta CDR3 sequencing. In total, sequencing yielded 95 million to 150 million productive TCRbeta reads, which works out to an average of approximately 4 million reads per sample. On the study overall, not on this receptor specifically: Because peripheral blood was not sequenced, the blood TCRbeta repertoires of the lung cancer patients in the study went unexamined. Only around 14 patients were in the cohort, and the authors stated that larger samples and more detailed clinical data are needed. Tumor tissue showed significantly greater TCR diversity (inverse Simpson) than normal lung tissue (approximately 430 vs 150, P = 0.0075, Mann-Whitney U test). A significantly larger cumulative share of the repertoire was made up by the top 100 clones in normal lung than in tumor tissue. Neither the sequencing platform nor unique molecular identifiers are named or mentioned anywhere in the methods. Significantly higher TCR diversity was found in younger patients, and higher tumor TCR diversity was associated with shorter overall and disease-free survival.

RNA was isolated from bulk, unsorted tissue, and RNA quality was assessed with a NanoDrop ND-1000 and an Agilent 2100. The donors were newly diagnosed lung cancer patients admitted for thoracic surgery in China from August to November 2014 who had not received prior chemotherapy. Anyone who had undergone radiotherapy or chemotherapy before, or who had another cancer at the same time, was left out of the study. Pieces of surgical tissue measuring about 1-2.1 cm3 were kept in RNAlater solution and held at -80 degrees C until needed. Including cysteine and phenylalanine, the CDR3 has 17 amino acids. The entry retains the CDR3 DNA only, 51 bases that are in frame from base 1. The germline V gene supplies CDR1 LGHNT and CDR2 FRNRAP. To note about this clonotype: Its target antigen remains unknown. Mismatch with germline at one junction end may stem from a read error.

The library was generated by multiplex PCR. For sequencing, an Illumina HiSeq 2500 was employed. TCRbeta libraries were constructed through three rounds of nested PCR with primers (Table S4) according to protocols modified from ARM-PCR. Before sequencing, PCR products in the 200-500 bp range were cut out of the gel and cleaned up using the QIAquick gel extraction kit. The published analysis was carried out like this. Reads were cleaned with Trimmomatic, merged with FLASH into complete CDR3 sequences, and assigned to V(D)J germline segments with MiTCR. Clonal diversity was calculated as the inverse Simpson's index using VDJtools. In-frame sequences lacking a premature stop codon were counted as productive reads. TCRdb's own reprocessing of the public reads used fastp at Q25 and MiXCR and kept productive beta chains. Every CDR3 protein is listed once, alongside the most common genes and DNA of its rows. What appears here as the V and J calls and clone size reflects TCRdb's work, not the paper's. Across this sample there are 75,000 to 100,000 distinct CDR3 sequences, with just over 65% seen only once. The leading ten clones occupy about 16% of the sample.

This receptor was taken from a man aged 55 to 70 with non-small cell lung cancer. This sequence uses TRBV12-5 and TRBJ2-1, with TRBD2 identical over 11 junction bases. Source material: lung tumor tissue. The nucleotides are TGTGCTAGTGGTTTGGGAAATTTAGCGGGAGGGATCAATGAGCAGTTATTC. This sequence encodes CASGLGNLAGGINEQLF.